The present entry profiles one T cell receptor beta chain with its context. Clinical history reported by participants formed the basis on which cohorts were assigned. As processed by the authors: Cell counts per sample came from amplifying reference gene primers. The protocol was immunoSEQ multiplex PCR, while the TCRdb copy is restricted to in-frame clones and leaves out a portion. The V and J calls and clone size are taken from that table; D and trimming were inferred from the DNA. The table includes about 460,000 clones, less than 90% detected once. V shed 2 bases and J shed 1 base, with 3 bases lying between them. The CDR3 is 12 amino acids. Germline V gives CDR1 SGHNT, CDR2 YYREEE (reference sequence). This sample stems from a study of blood T cell repertoires in COVID-19. Overall study: Acute-phase and convalescent COVID-19 samples originated in the United States, Italy and Spain.

The source of this sequence is a woman aged 55-70 years who had recovered from COVID-19. This chain connects TRBV5-4 to TRBJ2-5; D is uncertain. The sequenced sample consisted of PBMCs or T cells enriched from blood (not recorded which). In DNA form, the CDR3 reads TGTGCCAGCAGCTTCAGCCAAGAGACCCAGTACTTC. This codes for CASSFSQETQYF.